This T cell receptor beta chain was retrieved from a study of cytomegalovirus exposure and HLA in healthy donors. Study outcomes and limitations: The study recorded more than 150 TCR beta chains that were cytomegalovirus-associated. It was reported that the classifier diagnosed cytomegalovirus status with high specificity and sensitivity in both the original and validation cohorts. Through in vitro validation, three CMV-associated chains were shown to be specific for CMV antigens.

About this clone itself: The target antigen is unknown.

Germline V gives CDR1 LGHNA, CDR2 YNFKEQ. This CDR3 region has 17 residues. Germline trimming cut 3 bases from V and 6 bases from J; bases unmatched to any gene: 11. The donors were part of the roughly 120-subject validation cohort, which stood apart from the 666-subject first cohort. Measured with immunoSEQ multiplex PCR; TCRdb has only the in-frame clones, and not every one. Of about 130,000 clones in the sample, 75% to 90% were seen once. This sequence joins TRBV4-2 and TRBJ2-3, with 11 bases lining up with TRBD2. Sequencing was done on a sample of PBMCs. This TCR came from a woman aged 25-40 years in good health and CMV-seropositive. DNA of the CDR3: TGTGCCAGCAGCCAGGGTAGCGGGGGGGCCGTGTCCGATACGCAGTATTTT. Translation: CASSQGSGGAVSDTQYF.